This is a list of T cell receptor beta chains from one sample in a study of OX40 agonist ivuxolimab in advanced cancers. The method was immunoSEQ multiplex PCR; TCRdb's version includes in-frame clones alone and lacks a portion of them. The profile shows tens of thousands of clones, roughly 88% of them singletons. This sample comprised CD4+ or CD8+ T cells sorted from blood, obtained in a trial of the OX40 agonist ivuxolimab. These receptor sequences come from an adult with an advanced solid tumor such as melanoma, head and neck, liver or kidney cancer. Both conserved end residues are part of each CDR3. Fields, in order: clone size, D gene, V gene, J gene, CDR3 protein, CDR3 DNA. A D gene is named only where the DNA matches it firmly. A clone size is listed for some rows: how often the clone was seen (once, few, many), or a class if it is expanded.

abundance: -; d_gene: -; v_gene: TRBV6-1; j_gene: TRBJ1-4; CDR3aa: CASSDVRINEKLFF; CDR3nt: TGTGCCAGCAGTGATGTTCGGATTAATGAAAAACTGTTTTTT
abundance: -; d_gene: -; v_gene: TRBV7-3; j_gene: TRBJ1-1; CDR3aa: CASSPHPLRNTEAFF; CDR3nt: TGTGCCAGCAGCCCCCACCCGTTGAGGAACACTGAAGCTTTCTTT
abundance: once; d_gene: TRBD1; v_gene: TRBV7-9; j_gene: TRBJ1-2; CDR3aa: CASSLYQGGGYTF; CDR3nt: TGTGCCAGCAGCTTATATCAGGGGGGAGGCTACACCTTC
abundance: -; d_gene: -; v_gene: TRBV5-4; j_gene: TRBJ2-5; CDR3aa: CASSFDSQTQYF; CDR3nt: TGTGCCAGCAGCTTCGACAGTCAGACCCAGTACTTC
abundance: -; d_gene: TRBD2; v_gene: TRBV9; j_gene: TRBJ2-7; CDR3aa: CASSPGSGGPLGSYEQYF; CDR3nt: TGTGCCAGCAGCCCGGGAAGCGGGGGCCCCCTGGGCTCCTACGAGCAGTACTTC
abundance: -; d_gene: -; v_gene: TRBV30; j_gene: TRBJ1-2; CDR3aa: CAWSVGLGNYGYTF; CDR3nt: TGTGCCTGGAGTGTAGGTTTGGGGAACTATGGCTACACCTTC
abundance: few; d_gene: TRBD1; v_gene: TRBV5-5; j_gene: TRBJ1-4; CDR3aa: CASSSDRRNEKLFF; CDR3nt: TGTGCCAGCAGTTCGGACAGGAGAAACGAAAAACTGTTTTTT
abundance: -; d_gene: TRBD1; v_gene: TRBV11-3; j_gene: TRBJ2-7; CDR3aa: CASSTGQGSYEQYF; CDR3nt: TGTGCCAGCAGCACGGGACAGGGCTCCTACGAGCAGTACTTC
abundance: few; d_gene: -; v_gene: TRBV19; j_gene: TRBJ1-1; CDR3aa: CASKVSWRPMNTEAFF; CDR3nt: TGTGCCAGTAAGGTCTCGTGGCGGCCCATGAACACTGAAGCTTTCTTT
abundance: -; d_gene: -; v_gene: TRBV6-5; j_gene: TRBJ2-1; CDR3aa: CASVRRSYNEQFF; CDR3nt: TGTGCCAGCGTCCGGCGCTCCTACAATGAGCAGTTCTTC
abundance: -; d_gene: TRBD2; v_gene: TRBV7-3; j_gene: TRBJ2-3; CDR3aa: CASSAGTSADTQYF; CDR3nt: TGTGCCAGCAGCGCCGGGACTAGCGCAGATACGCAGTATTTT
abundance: -; d_gene: -; v_gene: TRBV5-1; j_gene: TRBJ2-7; CDR3aa: CASSLQFKEQYF; CDR3nt: TGCGCCAGCAGCCTTCAATTCAAGGAGCAGTACTTC
abundance: -; d_gene: -; v_gene: TRBV14; j_gene: TRBJ1-2; CDR3aa: CASSRRSGGRTVYGYTF; CDR3nt: TGTGCCAGCAGCCGCCGAAGTGGGGGTCGGACCGTCTATGGCTACACCTTC
abundance: -; d_gene: -; v_gene: TRBV10-3; j_gene: TRBJ1-1; CDR3aa: CAIRKEENTEAFF; CDR3nt: TGTGCCATCCGGAAGGAGGAGAACACTGAAGCTTTCTTT
abundance: few; d_gene: -; v_gene: TRBV5-5; j_gene: TRBJ2-1; CDR3aa: CASSFQGGAEQFF; CDR3nt: TGTGCCAGCAGCTTCCAGGGAGGAGCTGAGCAGTTCTTC
abundance: -; d_gene: TRBD1; v_gene: TRBV7-3; j_gene: TRBJ1-6; CDR3aa: CASSPTDIPRGQSYNSPLHF; CDR3nt: TGTGCCAGCAGCCCTACCGACATCCCCAGGGGGCAATCCTATAATTCACCCCTCCACTTT
abundance: -; d_gene: -; v_gene: TRBV7-9; j_gene: TRBJ1-2; CDR3aa: CASSPTEGGYGYTF; CDR3nt: TGTGCCAGCAGCCCGACGGAAGGTGGCTATGGCTACACCTTC
abundance: -; d_gene: TRBD2; v_gene: TRBV29-1; j_gene: TRBJ2-2; CDR3aa: CSVESSGSGELFF; CDR3nt: TGCAGCGTTGAATCTAGCGGTTCCGGGGAGCTGTTTTTT
abundance: -; d_gene: -; v_gene: TRBV30; j_gene: TRBJ2-5; CDR3aa: CAWSIGRETQYF; CDR3nt: TGTGCCTGGAGTATCGGCCGGGAGACCCAGTACTTC
abundance: -; d_gene: -; v_gene: TRBV29-1; j_gene: TRBJ2-7; CDR3aa: CSVEDTGTYEQYF; CDR3nt: TGCAGCGTTGAAGACACCGGAACCTACGAGCAGTACTTC
abundance: -; d_gene: -; v_gene: TRBV4-1; j_gene: TRBJ2-4; CDR3aa: CASSQYFGQTAKNIQYF; CDR3nt: TGCGCCAGCAGCCAATACTTTGGACAGACGGCCAAAAACATTCAGTACTTC
abundance: -; d_gene: TRBD1; v_gene: TRBV12-5; j_gene: TRBJ1-2; CDR3aa: CASGDTGASLWGYTF; CDR3nt: TGTGCTAGTGGTGACACAGGGGCCTCCCTCTGGGGCTACACCTTC
abundance: -; d_gene: -; v_gene: TRBV19; j_gene: TRBJ2-7; CDR3aa: CASSTTATYEQYF; CDR3nt: TGTGCCAGTAGTACCACGGCCACCTACGAGCAGTACTTC
abundance: few; d_gene: TRBD1; v_gene: TRBV6-1; j_gene: TRBJ2-7; CDR3aa: CASSGGGLMYF; CDR3nt: TGTGCCAGCAGTGGAGGGGGCCTCATGTACTTC
abundance: -; d_gene: -; v_gene: TRBV18; j_gene: TRBJ1-5; CDR3aa: CASSPASGGTQPQHF; CDR3nt: TGTGCCAGCTCACCCGCATCGGGAGGGACTCAGCCCCAGCATTTT
abundance: -; d_gene: -; v_gene: TRBV19; j_gene: TRBJ2-3; CDR3aa: CASSPQPASGATQYF; CDR3nt: TGTGCCAGTAGTCCCCAACCGGCCTCAGGCGCTACGCAGTATTTT
abundance: -; d_gene: -; v_gene: TRBV20-1; j_gene: TRBJ1-2; CDR3aa: CSAANYGYTF; CDR3nt: TGCAGTGCCGCTAACTATGGCTACACCTTC
abundance: -; d_gene: TRBD2; v_gene: TRBV28; j_gene: TRBJ2-7; CDR3aa: CASSLILGLAGYEQYF; CDR3nt: TGTGCCAGCAGTTTAATCCTCGGACTAGCGGGCTACGAGCAGTACTTC
abundance: -; d_gene: TRBD1; v_gene: TRBV27; j_gene: TRBJ1-1; CDR3aa: CASRLQGAFAEAFF; CDR3nt: TGTGCCAGCAGACTACAGGGGGCTTTTGCTGAAGCTTTCTTT
abundance: -; d_gene: -; v_gene: TRBV30; j_gene: TRBJ2-1; CDR3aa: CAWAPSYNEQFF; CDR3nt: TGTGCCTGGGCCCCAAGCTACAATGAGCAGTTCTTC
abundance: -; d_gene: -; v_gene: TRBV9; j_gene: TRBJ2-5; CDR3aa: CASSVREETQYF; CDR3nt: TGTGCCAGCAGCGTGAGGGAAGAGACCCAGTACTTC
abundance: -; d_gene: TRBD1; v_gene: TRBV2; j_gene: TRBJ1-4; CDR3aa: CASRRTGGGTNEKLFF; CDR3nt: TGTGCCAGCCGCCGGACAGGGGGCGGAACTAATGAAAAACTGTTTTTT
abundance: -; d_gene: -; v_gene: TRBV5-4; j_gene: TRBJ2-7; CDR3aa: CASSIDAVGEQYF; CDR3nt: TGTGCCAGCAGCATCGACGCCGTCGGCGAGCAGTACTTC
abundance: -; d_gene: -; v_gene: TRBV9; j_gene: TRBJ2-3; CDR3aa: CASSVLRGSSGGSTDTQYF; CDR3nt: TGTGCCAGCAGCGTACTGCGCGGGAGTTCCGGGGGCAGCACAGATACGCAGTATTTT
abundance: -; d_gene: TRBD1; v_gene: TRBV7-2; j_gene: TRBJ2-1; CDR3aa: CASSFLTGGPYNEQFF; CDR3nt: TGTGCCAGCAGCTTCCTAACAGGGGGCCCCTACAATGAGCAGTTCTTC
abundance: -; d_gene: -; v_gene: TRBV28; j_gene: TRBJ1-1; CDR3aa: CASRFSGGENTEAFF; CDR3nt: TGTGCCAGCAGATTCTCGGGCGGAGAGAACACTGAAGCTTTCTTT
abundance: -; d_gene: -; v_gene: TRBV19; j_gene: TRBJ2-4; CDR3aa: CASTKSPGPENIQYF; CDR3nt: TGTGCCAGTACAAAGTCCCCGGGGCCGGAAAACATTCAGTACTTC
abundance: -; d_gene: -; v_gene: TRBV6-1; j_gene: TRBJ1-2; CDR3aa: CASSEPKGLYGYTF; CDR3nt: TGTGCCAGCAGTGAACCGAAGGGACTCTATGGCTACACCTTC
abundance: -; d_gene: -; v_gene: TRBV6-1; j_gene: TRBJ1-6; CDR3aa: CASSEWGRGGRNSPLHF; CDR3nt: TGTGCCAGCAGTGAATGGGGCAGGGGAGGTCGTAATTCACCCCTCCACTTT
abundance: -; d_gene: TRBD1; v_gene: TRBV7-2; j_gene: TRBJ1-3; CDR3aa: CASSPGDSRNTIYF; CDR3nt: TGTGCCAGCAGCCCGGGGGACAGCAGAAACACCATATATTTT
abundance: few; d_gene: -; v_gene: TRBV29-1; j_gene: TRBJ2-7; CDR3aa: CSVLLSYHEQYF; CDR3nt: TGCAGCGTTCTTCTCAGTTACCACGAGCAGTACTTC